This T cell receptor beta chain was sequenced in a study of tumor and adjacent non-tumor tissue in lung cancer. With regard to this clonotype: This may stem from a read error, because a much larger clone lies one nucleotide away.

Three rounds of nested PCR, following a modified ARM-PCR protocol, produced the TCRbeta library. MiXCR was run by TCRdb on the multiplex PCR reads, yielding one entry per CDR3 protein. The sample has about 110,000 distinct CDR3 sequences, about 75% seen once; the top ten hold about 40%. The template was RNA from unsorted bulk tissue. The TCR originated in an older woman with non-small cell lung cancer. The sequencing sample was made of lung tumor tissue.

CDR3: CANSLDPGARTGYTF. CDR3 nucleotides: TGTGCCAACAGCTTGGACCCAGGGGCCAGGACTGGCTACACCTTC. V and J are TRBV5-4 and TRBJ1-2; TRBD1 is a possible D gene (6 bases). CDR1 is SGHNT and CDR2 is YYREEE in the germline V gene (reference sequence). The CDR3 loop spans 15 amino acids. Filled out from reference TRBV5-4 and TRBJ1-2, the complete variable domain reads ETGVTQSPTHLIKTRGQQVTLRCSSQSGHNTVSWYQQALGQGPQFIFQYYREEENGRGNFPPRFSGLQFPNYSSELNVNALELDDSALYLCANSLDPGARTGYTFGSGTRLTVV.